What follows are 17 T cell receptor beta chains derived from one specimen sequenced in a study of blood T cell repertoires in COVID-19. TCRdb keeps only in-frame clones here, not all; method: immunoSEQ multiplex PCR. The table records approximately 250,000 clones, 85% of them present only once. Sequenced material: peripheral blood. The source is a man aged 50 to 60 with COVID-19, enrolled during active disease.

V is TRBV29-1 and J is TRBJ2-5; 12 bases line up with TRBD1. The CDR3 is 14 residues long. Looked up from germline, CDR1 is SQVTM and CDR2 is ANQGSEA. Trimming cost V 4 bases and J 4 bases; bases outside gene matches: 4. In nucleotides, the CDR3 is TGCAGCGTTGCCGGGGACAGGGGGCGAGAGACCCAGTACTTC. Amino acid sequence: CSVAGDRGRETQYF. The full variable domain, rest sourced from reference TRBV29-1 and TRBJ2-5, is SAVISQKPSRDICQRGTSLTIQCQVDSQVTMMFWYRQQPGQSLTLIATANQGSEATYESGFVIDKFPISRPNLTFSTLTVSNMSPEDSSIYLCSVAGDRGRETQYFGPGTRLLVL.

This clone showed up just a few times. V usage is TRBV7-6 and J usage is TRBJ2-3, with 9 bases fitting TRBD1. CDR3 length equals 16 residues. Germline CDR1 SGHVS, CDR2 FNYEAQ. The V segment lost 1 base and the J segment 4 bases; nucleotides outside the gene matches: 6. CDR3 sequence reads: CASSLVRTGAPDTQYF. The CDR3 DNA reads as TGTGCCAGCAGCTTAGTCCGGACAGGGGCTCCAGATACGCAGTATTTT.

The genes are TRBV28 and TRBJ1-2; the D gene is possibly TRBD1 (5 bases). The CDR3 is 13 amino acids. Per the germline V gene, CDR1 is MDHEN and CDR2 is SYDVKM. Trimming removed 7 bases at V and 9 bases at J, with 18 bases between. The CDR3 is CASINSGGVSYTF. CDR3 nucleotides: TGTGCCAGCATTAACTCGGGGGGAGTTAGCTACACCTTC.

The chain employs TRBV5-4 and TRBJ2-7; TRBD1 might be the D (5 bases). Germline values: CDR1 SGHNT, CDR2 YYREEE (reference sequence). The CDR3 runs 14 residues. V shed 4 bases and J shed 5 bases, with 16 bases lying between them. Here the CDR3 reads CASSLQGRAHEQYF. CDR3 bases: TGTGCCAGCAGCCTCCAAGGCAGGGCCCACGAGCAGTACTTC.

On this clone itself: A junction end diverges from the germline sequence, so it may reflect a read error. This rearrangement joins TRBV18 to TRBJ2-2; D might be TRBD1 (5 bases). The germline V gene encodes CDR1 KGHSH and CDR2 LQKENI. The CDR3 is 15 residues long. This CDR3 reads CASSPRNRNAGELFF. The CDR3, as DNA: TGTGCCAGCTCACCACGGAACAGGAACGCCGGGGAGCTGTTTTTT.

The J gene is TRBJ2-1, the V gene TRBV7-9; 9 bases are a match to TRBD2. The CDR3 is 13 residues long. J was trimmed by 12 bases and V by 8 bases; bases with no gene match: 11. In germline, CDR1 is SEHNR, CDR2 FQNEAQ (reference sequence). The chain's CDR3 is CASVASGALGQFF. The CDR3, as DNA: TGTGCCAGCGTTGCTAGCGGGGCCTTAGGGCAGTTCTTC.

The CDR3 protein is CASSSGASRAPETQYF. The CDR3 DNA reads as TGTGCCAGCAGCTCAGGGGCAAGCCGCGCCCCCGAGACCCAGTACTTC. The V call is TRBV3-1 (or the pseudogene TRBV3-2), the J call TRBJ2-5; tentatively, D is TRBD1 (6 bases). Trimming removed 5 bases from V and 5 bases from J, with 21 bases in between. Germline CDR1 is LGHDT and CDR2 is YNNKEL (reference sequence). The CDR3 is made up of 16 amino acids.

The genes are TRBV5-1 and TRBJ2-1, with a possible D match to TRBD1 (6 bases). Between the trimmed V and J ends, which lost 6 bases and 4 bases, there was a span of 17 bases. The CDR3 runs 15 residues. The V gene's germline CDR1 is SGHRS and CDR2 YFSETQ. CDR3 residues: CASNAARQAYNEQFF. The CDR3 DNA reads TGCGCCAGCAACGCCGCCAGACAGGCTTACAATGAGCAGTTCTTC.

J is TRBJ2-5 and V is TRBV5-5; 7 bases are shared with TRBD2. Germline loops: CDR1 SGHKS, CDR2 YYEKEE (reference sequence). V lost 0 bases, J lost 5 bases, and 10 bases stayed unmatched. This CDR3 is 16 amino acids long. CDR3 protein: CASSLEAGVATETQYF. DNA of the CDR3: TGTGCCAGCAGCTTGGAGGCGGGGGTAGCAACCGAGACCCAGTACTTC.

The chain recombines TRBV7-2 with TRBJ2-4; 10 positions agree with TRBD2. The CDR3 covers 19 residues. In germline, CDR1 is SGHTA, CDR2 FQGNSA. Germline trimming cut 5 bases from V and 1 base from J; bases unmatched to any gene: 14. The CDR3 sequence: CASSLRRIAGGVAKNIQYF. Written as DNA, the CDR3 is TGTGCCAGCAGCCTTCGAAGGATAGCGGGGGGAGTGGCCAAAAACATTCAGTACTTC. Drawing the rest from reference TRBV7-2 and TRBJ2-4, the complete variable domain is GAGVSQSPSNKVTEKGKDVELRCDPISGHTALYWYRQSLGQGLEFLIYFQGNSAPDKSGLPSDRFSAERTGGSVSTLTIQRTQQEDSAVYLCASSLRRIAGGVAKNIQYFGAGTRLSVL.

The chain couples TRBV5-1 to TRBJ2-3; D is uncertain. V lost 3 bases and J lost 2, with 7 bases in between. CDR3 length: 13 residues. The germline gives CDR1 SGHRS, CDR2 YFSETQ. CDR3 sequence: CASSSKSTDTQYF. The CDR3 DNA reads TGCGCCAGCAGCTCAAAATCCACAGATACGCAGTATTTT. Using reference TRBV5-1 and TRBJ2-3 for the parts outside the CDR3, the full variable domain is KAGVTQTPRYLIKTRGQQVTLSCSPISGHRSVSWYQQTPGQGLQFLFEYFSETQRNKGNFPGRFSGRQFSNSRSEMNVSTLELGDSALYLCASSSKSTDTQYFGPGTRLTVL.

The chain combines TRBV19 with TRBJ2-2; the match to TRBD1 covers 8 bases. Germline V gene data show CDR1 as LNHDA and CDR2 as SQIVND (reference sequence). The CDR3 has 14 amino acids. With 7 bases clipped from V and 7 bases from J, the junction kept 8 bases outside the gene matches. In nucleotides, the CDR3 is TGTGCCAGTACTAATGCAGGGGGCAGCGGGGAGCTGTTTTTT. Translated: CASTNAGGSGELFF.

The CDR3 coding sequence is TGTGCCAGCAGCCCACTAGCGGGGGGTGGGGATACGCAGTATTTT. Protein: CASSPLAGGGDTQYF. The chain carries TRBV7-2 and TRBJ2-3; 12 nucleotides agree with TRBD2. Germline V gene data show CDR1 as SGHTA and CDR2 as FQGNSA. With V trimmed by 5 bases and J by 6 bases, 6 bases remained unmatched. The CDR3 runs 15 residues. The full variable domain, with the rest looked up from reference TRBV7-2 and TRBJ2-3, is GAGVSQSPSNKVTEKGKDVELRCDPISGHTALYWYRQSLGQGLEFLIYFQGNSAPDKSGLPSDRFSAERTGGSVSTLTIQRTQQEDSAVYLCASSPLAGGGDTQYFGPGTRLTVL.

This clone was seen more than once but under ten times. J is TRBJ1-2 and V is TRBV14, with 9 bases identical to TRBD1. Germline trimming cut 3 bases from V and 1 base from J; bases unmatched to any gene: 3. The CDR3 is made up of 15 amino acids. Germline V lookup: CDR1 SGHDN, CDR2 FVKESK. The CDR3 coding sequence is TGTGCCAGCAGCCAGGACAGGGGAAGTAACTATGGCTACACCTTC. It codes for CASSQDRGSNYGYTF.

The rearrangement joins TRBV6-2 or TRBV6-3 to TRBJ1-5, with D unresolved. Trimming shortened V by 4 bases and J by 2 bases, and 12 bases separated the two germline ends. This CDR3 spans 15 amino acids. CDR1 MNHEY and CDR2 SVGEGT come from the germline V gene. The DNA of the CDR3 is TGTGCCAGCAGTTCCGACCTGGGAGGCAATCAGCCCCAGCATTTT. Translation: CASSSDLGGNQPQHF.

The J gene is TRBJ2-2, the V gene TRBV9; 12 positions match TRBD2. Germline CDR1 SGDLS, CDR2 YYNGEE. V shed 4 bases and J 7 bases; nucleotides not matched to a gene: 5. This CDR3 contains 15 residues. Here the CDR3 DNA reads TGTGCCAGCAGCCCTAGCGGGGGGGCCGGCGGGGAGCTGTTTTTT. This translates into CASSPSGGAGGELFF.

The chain recombines TRBV24-1 with TRBJ1-6; no definite D call. Germline V gene sequence: CDR1 KGHDR, CDR2 SFDVKD. This CDR3 comprises 14 residues. With 7 bases removed from V and 1 base from J, the gap between germline ends came to 7 bases. CDR3 DNA sequence: TGTGCCACCAGCGCGGGTTCCTATAATTCACCCCTCCACTTT. Its translation: CATSAGSYNSPLHF.